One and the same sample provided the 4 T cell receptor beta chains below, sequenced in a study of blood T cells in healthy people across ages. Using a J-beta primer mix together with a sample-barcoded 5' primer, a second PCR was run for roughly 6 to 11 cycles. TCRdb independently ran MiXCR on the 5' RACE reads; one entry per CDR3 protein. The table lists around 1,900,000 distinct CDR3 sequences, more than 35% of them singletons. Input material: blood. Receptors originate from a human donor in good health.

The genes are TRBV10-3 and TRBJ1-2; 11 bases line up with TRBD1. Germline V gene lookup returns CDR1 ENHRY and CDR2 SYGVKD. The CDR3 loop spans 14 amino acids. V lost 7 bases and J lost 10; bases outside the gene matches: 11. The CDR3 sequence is CAITWTGGGSDYTF. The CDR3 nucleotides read TGTGCCATCACCTGGACAGGGGGCGGTTCTGACTACACCTTC.

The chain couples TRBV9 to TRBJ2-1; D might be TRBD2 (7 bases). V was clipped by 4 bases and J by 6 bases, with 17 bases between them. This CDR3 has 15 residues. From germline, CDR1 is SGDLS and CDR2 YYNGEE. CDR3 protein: CASSPHPGGLNEQFF. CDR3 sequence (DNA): TGTGCCAGCAGCCCACACCCGGGGGGCCTCAATGAGCAGTTCTTC.

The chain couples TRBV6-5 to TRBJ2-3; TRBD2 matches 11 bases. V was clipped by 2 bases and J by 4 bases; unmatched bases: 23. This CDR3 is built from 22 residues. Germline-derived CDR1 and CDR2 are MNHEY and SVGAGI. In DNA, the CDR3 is TGTGCCAGCAGTTACACGACCCCTAGCGGGGGGCCGCTTAGGGAGTCCCCAGATACGCAGTATTTT. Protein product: CASSYTTPSGGPLRESPDTQYF.

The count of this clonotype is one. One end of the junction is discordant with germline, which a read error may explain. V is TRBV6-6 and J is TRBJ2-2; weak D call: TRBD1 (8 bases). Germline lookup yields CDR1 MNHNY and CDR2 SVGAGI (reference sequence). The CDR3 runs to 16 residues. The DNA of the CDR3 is TGTGCCAGCAGTCCGGGGGGACAGGAGTTCCCCGGGGAGCGGTTTTTT. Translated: CASSPGGQEFPGERFF.